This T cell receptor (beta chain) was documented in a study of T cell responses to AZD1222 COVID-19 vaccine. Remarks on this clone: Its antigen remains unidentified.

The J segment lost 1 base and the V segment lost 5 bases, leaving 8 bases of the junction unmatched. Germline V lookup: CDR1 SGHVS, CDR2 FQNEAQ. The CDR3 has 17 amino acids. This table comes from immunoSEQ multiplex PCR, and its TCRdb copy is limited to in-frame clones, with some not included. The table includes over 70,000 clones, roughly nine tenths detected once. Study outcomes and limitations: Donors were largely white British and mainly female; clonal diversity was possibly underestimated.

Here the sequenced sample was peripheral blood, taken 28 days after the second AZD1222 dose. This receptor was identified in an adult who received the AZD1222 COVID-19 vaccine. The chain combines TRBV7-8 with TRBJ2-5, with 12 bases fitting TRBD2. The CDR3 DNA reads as TGTGCCAGCAGCCCATGGACTAGCGGGACAGTCCAAGAGACCCAGTACTTC. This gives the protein CASSPWTSGTVQETQYF.